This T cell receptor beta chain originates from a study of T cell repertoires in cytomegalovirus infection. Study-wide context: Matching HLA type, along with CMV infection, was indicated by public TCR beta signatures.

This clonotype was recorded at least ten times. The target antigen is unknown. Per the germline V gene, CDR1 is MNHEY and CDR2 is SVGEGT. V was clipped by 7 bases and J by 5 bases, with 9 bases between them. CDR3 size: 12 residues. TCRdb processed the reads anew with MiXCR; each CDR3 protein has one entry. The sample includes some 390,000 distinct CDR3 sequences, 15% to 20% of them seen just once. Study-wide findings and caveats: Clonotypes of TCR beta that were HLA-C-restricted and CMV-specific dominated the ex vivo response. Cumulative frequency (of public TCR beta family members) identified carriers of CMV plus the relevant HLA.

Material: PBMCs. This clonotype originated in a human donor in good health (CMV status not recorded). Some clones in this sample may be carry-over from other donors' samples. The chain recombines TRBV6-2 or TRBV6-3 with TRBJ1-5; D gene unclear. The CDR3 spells CASTEEDQPQHF. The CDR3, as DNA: TGTGCCAGCACCGAAGAGGATCAGCCCCAGCATTTT.